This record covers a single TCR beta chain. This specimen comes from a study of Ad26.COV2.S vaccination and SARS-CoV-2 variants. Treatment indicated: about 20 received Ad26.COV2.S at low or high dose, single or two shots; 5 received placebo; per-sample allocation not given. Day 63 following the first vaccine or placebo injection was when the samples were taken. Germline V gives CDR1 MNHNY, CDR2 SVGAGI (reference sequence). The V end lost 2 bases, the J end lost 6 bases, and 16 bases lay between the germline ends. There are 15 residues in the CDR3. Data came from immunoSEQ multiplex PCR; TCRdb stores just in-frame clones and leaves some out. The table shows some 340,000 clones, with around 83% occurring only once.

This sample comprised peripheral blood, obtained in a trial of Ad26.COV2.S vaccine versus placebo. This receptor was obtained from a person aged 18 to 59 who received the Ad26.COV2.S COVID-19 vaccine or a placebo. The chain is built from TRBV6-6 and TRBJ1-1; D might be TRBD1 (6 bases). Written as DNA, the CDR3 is TGTGCCAGCAGTTACAAGAGGGGGGCGAGCGCTGAAGCTTTCTTT. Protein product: CASSYKRGASAEAFF.